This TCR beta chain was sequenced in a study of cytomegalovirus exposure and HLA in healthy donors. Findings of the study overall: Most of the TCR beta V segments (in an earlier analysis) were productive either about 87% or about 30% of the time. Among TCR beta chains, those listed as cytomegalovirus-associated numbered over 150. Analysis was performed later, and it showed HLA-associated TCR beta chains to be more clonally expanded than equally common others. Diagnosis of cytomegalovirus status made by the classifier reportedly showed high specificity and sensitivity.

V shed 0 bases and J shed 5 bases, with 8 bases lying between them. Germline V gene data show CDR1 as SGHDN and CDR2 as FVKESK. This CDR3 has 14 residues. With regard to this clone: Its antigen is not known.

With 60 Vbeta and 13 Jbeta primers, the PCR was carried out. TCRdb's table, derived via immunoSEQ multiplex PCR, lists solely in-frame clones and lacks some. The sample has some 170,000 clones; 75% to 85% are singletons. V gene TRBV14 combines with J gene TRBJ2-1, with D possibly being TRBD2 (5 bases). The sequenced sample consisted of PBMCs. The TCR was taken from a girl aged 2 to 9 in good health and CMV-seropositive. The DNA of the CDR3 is TGTGCCAGCAGCCAAGAACTAGTTGACAATGAGCAGTTCTTC. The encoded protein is CASSQELVDNEQFF.